This is a list of T cell receptor beta chains from one sample in a study of vaccination and CD4 T cells after COVID-19. No antigen is known for these receptors. From the PCR reads, TCRdb called clonotypes with MiXCR, one entry per CDR3 protein. The sample has about 12,000 distinct CDR3 sequences, over 60% seen once. Source: CD4+ T cells from blood, cultured in vitro, taken before SARS-CoV-2 vaccination. These receptors all stem from a human donor who had recovered from COVID-19. Both conserved end residues are part of each CDR3. The order of the fields is V gene, clone size, D gene, J gene, CDR3 DNA, CDR3 protein. A D gene is named only where the DNA matches it firmly. Part of the rows lack a size; the others show once, few, many or a class for expanded clones.

TRBV7-6,few,-,TRBJ1-1,TGTGCCAGCAGCTTAGACAACCGCAACACTGAAGCTTTCTTT,CASSLDNRNTEAFF
TRBV28,-,TRBD2,TRBJ2-5,TGTGCCAGCAGCCTAGCGGGAGCGTCGGCACCCCAAGAGACCCAGTACTTC,CASSLAGASAPQETQYF
TRBV6-1,-,-,TRBJ2-3,TGTGCCAGCAGGGGGGTCCGGGCTGGGGTTAAAACAGATACGCAGTATTTT,CASRGVRAGVKTDTQYF
TRBV7-9,-,TRBD2,TRBJ2-4,TGTGCCAGCAGCCAAGGGGGGACCAGGGGGGCCCTAGCGGGAATTAGAAACATTCAGTACTTC,CASSQGGTRGALAGIRNIQYF
TRBV20-1,-,TRBD2,TRBJ2-2,TGCAGTGCTAGTGGGGGGGTCCCGAACACCGGGGAGCTGTTTTTT,CSASGGVPNTGELFF
TRBV20-1,few,-,TRBJ1-1,TGCAGTGCCCCCAATCCGGACTGGAGGTCCACTGAAGCTTTCTTT,CSAPNPDWRSTEAFF
TRBV20-1,-,-,TRBJ2-5,TGCAGTGCTAGAGATCCTACAGGAGCCCCCGAAGAGACCCAGTACTTC,CSARDPTGAPEETQYF
TRBV12-3/TRBV12-4,-,-,TRBJ1-5,TGTGCCAGCAGCCCCGGCGAAGATCAGCCCCAGCATTTT,CASSPGEDQPQHF
TRBV20-1,-,-,TRBJ1-5,TGCAGTGCTAGAGATATGAGCTATAGCAATCAGCCCCAGCATTTT,CSARDMSYSNQPQHF
TRBV20-1,once,-,TRBJ1-6,TGCAGTGCTAGGCGGGGGGAGGTTCAAAATTCACCCCTCCACTTT,CSARRGEVQNSPLHF
TRBV7-9,-,-,TRBJ2-3,TGTGCCAGCAGCTTAGTCTATGTGACAGGTATGACAGATACGCAGTATTTT,CASSLVYVTGMTDTQYF
TRBV27,few,-,TRBJ1-1,TGTGCCAGCAGTCAACAGGGGAACACTGAAGCTTTCTTT,CASSQQGNTEAFF
TRBV19,-,TRBD1,TRBJ1-1,TGTGCCAGTAGTATAGATGGGGGACAGGGACGCACTGAAGCTTTCTTT,CASSIDGGQGRTEAFF
TRBV20-1,few,-,TRBJ1-1,TGCAGTGCTATGCGCTTGATGAACACTGAAGCTTTCTTT,CSAMRLMNTEAFF
TRBV5-1,-,TRBD2,TRBJ2-5,TGCGCCAGCAGCTTAGGACTAGCGGGAGGAGAGACCCAGTACTTC,CASSLGLAGGETQYF
TRBV19,-,TRBD2,TRBJ2-1,TGTGCCAGTATCCCCCTGGGGGGAGGGCGTAGGTTCTTC,CASIPLGGGRRFF
TRBV20-1,few,-,TRBJ1-5,TGCAGTGCCGGAAAACCCGGGCTTAGCAATCAGCCCCAGCATTTT,CSAGKPGLSNQPQHF
TRBV27,-,TRBD2,TRBJ2-6,TGTGCCAGCAGTTTATCTGGACTAGAGGGTAGAGGTGGGGCCAACGTCCTGACTTTC,CASSLSGLEGRGGANVLTF
TRBV6-2/TRBV6-3,-,-,TRBJ2-2,TGTGCCAGCAGTTACTCGACCACCGGGGAGCTGTTTTTT,CASSYSTTGELFF
TRBV18,-,TRBD1,TRBJ1-2,TGTGCCAGCTCACCACGCACGGGACAGGGTGTAGGCTACACCTTC,CASSPRTGQGVGYTF
TRBV19,-,TRBD2,TRBJ2-3,TGTGCCAGCACATACCGATCTAGCGGGAGCACAGATACGCAGTATTTT,CASTYRSSGSTDTQYF
TRBV6-4,-,TRBD2,TRBJ2-7,TGTGCCACCTGTACACCGGGACTAGTGGACTACGAGCAGTACTTC,CATCTPGLVDYEQYF
TRBV19,few,TRBD1,TRBJ1-5,TGTGCCAGTAGTATAGGTGGCAGGGGGTCACAGCCCCAGCATTTT,CASSIGGRGSQPQHF
TRBV7-2,-,TRBD2,TRBJ2-5,TGTGCCAGCAGCTTAGAGGGAGGGCGTTGGAAGACCCAGTACTTC,CASSLEGGRWKTQYF
TRBV7-9,-,-,TRBJ2-3,TGTGCCAGCAGCGCCCTTAAATGGGCTGGGCAAACAGATACGCAGTATTTT,CASSALKWAGQTDTQYF
TRBV18,-,-,TRBJ2-6,TGTGCCAGCTCAGGGGACTCTGGGGCCAACGTCCTGACTTTC,CASSGDSGANVLTF
TRBV20-1,-,-,TRBJ1-5,TGCAGTGCTACTGGGGGCGCGGGTCAGCCCCAGCATTTT,CSATGGAGQPQHF
TRBV6-1,-,-,TRBJ2-1,TGTGCCAGCAGTCGCCGGGACCCTACCTACAATGAGCAGTTCTTC,CASSRRDPTYNEQFF
TRBV20-1,-,TRBD2,TRBJ2-3,TGCAGTGCTAAGGCCGCCGTGGCTAGCGGGAGGGCAGATACGCAGTATTTT,CSAKAAVASGRADTQYF
TRBV28,-,-,TRBJ1-2,TGTGCCAGCAGGGCTCTCGGCTACACCTTC,CASRALGYTF
TRBV19,-,-,TRBJ1-5,TGTGCCAGTAATCAACAAAATCAGCCCCAGCATTTT,CASNQQNQPQHF
TRBV28,-,-,TRBJ1-1,TGTGCCAGCAGTCCACGGGGAGTGGCTGAAGCTTTCTTT,CASSPRGVAEAFF
TRBV19,-,TRBD2,TRBJ2-5,TGTGCCAGTAGTGGACCGTTAGCGGGAGCTAAGGAGACCCAGTACTTC,CASSGPLAGAKETQYF
TRBV19,-,-,TRBJ2-2,TGTGCTAGTACTGGCCCCACCGGGGAGCTGTTTTTT,CASTGPTGELFF
TRBV7-2,-,-,TRBJ2-7,TGTGCCAGCAGCCTAAATAGATTATCCTACGAGCAGTACTTC,CASSLNRLSYEQYF
TRBV15,-,-,TRBJ2-5,TGTGCCACCAGCAGAATAAGAGAGACCCAGTACTTC,CATSRIRETQYF
TRBV20-1,-,-,TRBJ1-6,TGCAGTGCTAGGGGGACGGCGGATTCACCCCTCCACTTT,CSARGTADSPLHF
TRBV6-1,-,-,TRBJ2-7,TGTGCCAGCAGAAGGACAGCTTCCTACGAGCAGTACTTC,CASRRTASYEQYF
TRBV6-1,-,-,TRBJ2-7,TGTGCCAGCAGCCGGGACGCGTCCTACGAGCAGTACTTC,CASSRDASYEQYF
TRBV6-5,-,-,TRBJ1-2,TGTGCCAGCAGTTACTCACCGTCTAACTATGGCTACACCTTC,CASSYSPSNYGYTF
TRBV7-9,few,-,TRBJ1-1,TGTGCCAGCAGCTTAGTACAGAACACTGAAGCTTTCTTT,CASSLVQNTEAFF
TRBV20-1,few,TRBD1,TRBJ2-5,TGCAGTGCTAGCCGGGACAGGGTCATAATGGAGACCCAGTACTTC,CSASRDRVIMETQYF
TRBV28,-,-,TRBJ1-3,TGTGCCAGCCAAACCCAGTACCGGGACCGATCCAGAAACACCATATATTTT,CASQTQYRDRSRNTIYF
TRBV20-1,large,TRBD1,TRBJ1-6,TGCAGTGCTAGAGGGGGGACAGATAACATAGCCCTCCACTTT,CSARGGTDNIALHF
TRBV19,-,TRBD2,TRBJ2-7,TGTGCCAGTAGTACTAGCGGGAGCTCCTACGAGCAGTACTTC,CASSTSGSSYEQYF
TRBV4-3,-,-,TRBJ2-6,TGCGCCAGCAGCCAAGATGCGTCATCCTCTGGGGCCAACGTCCTGACTTTC,CASSQDASSSGANVLTF
TRBV20-1,-,TRBD2,TRBJ2-1,TGCAGTGCTAGATCCGGACTAGCGGGAGGGTGGAGGCCCTACAATGAGCAGTTCTTC,CSARSGLAGGWRPYNEQFF
TRBV20-1,-,TRBD2,TRBJ2-2,TGCAGTGCTGTAGCGGGAGTTGACACCGGGGAGCTGTTTTTT,CSAVAGVDTGELFF
TRBV24-1,-,-,TRBJ2-5,TGTGCCACCAGTCCGAACGGGCTAGGGGGGCAAGAGACCCAGTACTTC,CATSPNGLGGQETQYF
TRBV20-1,few,TRBD2,TRBJ2-3,TGCAGTGCTAGAGGACTAGCGGGTACAGATACGCAGTATTTT,CSARGLAGTDTQYF
TRBV5-4,-,-,TRBJ2-4,TGTGCCAGCAGCTTGGAACCCCCGGGGCCTCAGTACTTC,CASSLEPPGPQYF
TRBV6-1,-,TRBD2,TRBJ2-2,TGTGCCAGCAGTCCACCAACTAGCGGGAGATTTGACACCGGGGAGCTGTTTTTT,CASSPPTSGRFDTGELFF
TRBV2,few,-,TRBJ2-3,TGTGCCAGCAGTCCAGATACGCAGTATTTT,CASSPDTQYF
TRBV2,few,TRBD1,TRBJ1-1,TGTGCCAGCAGACAGGGGGGTTACACTGAAGCTTTCTTT,CASRQGGYTEAFF
TRBV20-1,-,-,TRBJ2-5,TGCAGTGCCCCCAGCGGTACTCGGGAGACCCAGTACTTC,CSAPSGTRETQYF
TRBV12-3/TRBV12-4,-,-,TRBJ1-2,TGTGCCAGCAGCCGTCGGGGCTATGGCTACACCTTC,CASSRRGYGYTF
TRBV5-1,once,-,TRBJ1-5,TGCGCCAGCAGAAGGGAGGGCGTCAATCAGCCCCAGCATTTT,CASRREGVNQPQHF
TRBV20-1,-,TRBD2,TRBJ2-1,TGCAGTGCTAGAGCACAAAGAACCGGGACTAGCGGGATTGAGCAGTTCTTC,CSARAQRTGTSGIEQFF